A selection of T cell receptor beta chains follows, all from one sample in a study of T cell responses to AZD1222 COVID-19 vaccine. The table came from immunoSEQ multiplex PCR; TCRdb's copy has only in-frame clones and leaves some out. The sample gives roughly 71,000 clones, 85% of which show up once; roughly 20% is in the top ten. Material: peripheral blood, obtained on day 0 of AZD1222 vaccination. The receptors shown here come from an adult in good health. Each CDR3 is given with its conserved first and last residue. The order of the fields is D gene, V gene, clone size, J gene, CDR3 protein, CDR3 DNA. The D gene is left open where the match is weak. The size field is filled for only some rows; it gives once, few, many or a size class.

d_gene: NA
v_gene: TRBV7-2
abundance: NA
j_gene: TRBJ2-5
CDR3aa: CASSFQGGKETQYF
CDR3nt: TGTGCCAGCAGCTTCCAGGGGGGCAAAGAGACCCAGTACTTC

d_gene: TRBD1
v_gene: TRBV5-1
abundance: NA
j_gene: TRBJ2-2
CDR3aa: CASSSTGENTGELFF
CDR3nt: TGCGCCAGCAGCTCAACAGGGGAAAACACCGGGGAGCTGTTTTTT

d_gene: NA
v_gene: TRBV2
abundance: NA
j_gene: TRBJ1-1
CDR3aa: CASSGAVEAFF
CDR3nt: TGTGCCAGCAGTGGGGCGGTTGAAGCTTTCTTT

d_gene: TRBD1
v_gene: TRBV19
abundance: few
j_gene: TRBJ2-6
CDR3aa: CASSIPTRQGVSSGANVLTF
CDR3nt: TGTGCCAGTAGTATCCCAACCCGACAGGGGGTTAGCTCTGGGGCCAACGTCCTGACTTTC

d_gene: NA
v_gene: TRBV3-1/TRBV3-2
abundance: NA
j_gene: TRBJ1-1
CDR3aa: CASSQVYGGNTEAFF
CDR3nt: TGTGCCAGCAGCCAAGTCTACGGGGGGAACACTGAAGCTTTCTTT

d_gene: TRBD2
v_gene: TRBV30
abundance: once
j_gene: TRBJ2-2
CDR3aa: CAWLTSGISGELFF
CDR3nt: TGTGCCTGGCTGACTAGCGGGATATCCGGGGAGCTGTTTTTT

d_gene: NA
v_gene: TRBV24-1
abundance: NA
j_gene: TRBJ1-5
CDR3aa: CATSGGGGQPQHF
CDR3nt: TGTGCCACCAGTGGAGGGGGTGGTCAGCCCCAGCATTTT

d_gene: NA
v_gene: TRBV11-3
abundance: NA
j_gene: TRBJ2-2
CDR3aa: CASSRTANTGELFF
CDR3nt: TGTGCCAGCAGCCGGACAGCAAACACCGGGGAGCTGTTTTTT

d_gene: NA
v_gene: TRBV5-4
abundance: NA
j_gene: TRBJ2-4
CDR3aa: CASSRDFGGQRENIQYF
CDR3nt: TGTGCCAGCAGCCGGGATTTCGGCGGGCAGCGGGAAAACATTCAGTACTTC

d_gene: TRBD1
v_gene: TRBV6-5
abundance: NA
j_gene: TRBJ2-7
CDR3aa: CASSKGQGVSYEQYF
CDR3nt: TGTGCCAGCAGTAAGGGACAGGGGGTATCCTACGAGCAGTACTTC

d_gene: NA
v_gene: TRBV7-2
abundance: NA
j_gene: TRBJ2-5
CDR3aa: CASAFGGGRKETQYF
CDR3nt: TGTGCCAGCGCCTTTGGTGGGGGGAGGAAAGAGACCCAGTACTTC

d_gene: NA
v_gene: TRBV5-1
abundance: NA
j_gene: TRBJ2-7
CDR3aa: CASSSYQGGSRPYEQYF
CDR3nt: TGCGCCAGCAGCTCCTATCAAGGAGGGTCCAGGCCTTACGAGCAGTACTTC

d_gene: NA
v_gene: TRBV10-1
abundance: NA
j_gene: TRBJ2-1
CDR3aa: CASSERRGMRDRGSYNEQFF
CDR3nt: TGCGCCAGCAGTGAGCGGAGGGGAATGCGGGATCGAGGGTCCTACAATGAGCAGTTCTTC

d_gene: NA
v_gene: TRBV7-7
abundance: NA
j_gene: TRBJ1-4
CDR3aa: CASSLGNNEKLFF
CDR3nt: TGTGCTAGCAGCTTAGGGAATAATGAAAAACTGTTTTTT

d_gene: TRBD1
v_gene: TRBV18
abundance: once
j_gene: TRBJ2-7
CDR3aa: CASSPPDRWDNEQYF
CDR3nt: TGTGCCAGCTCACCACCGGACAGGTGGGATAACGAGCAGTACTTC

d_gene: TRBD1
v_gene: TRBV3-1/TRBV3-2
abundance: NA
j_gene: TRBJ1-5
CDR3aa: CASRQQGRGPQHF
CDR3nt: TGTGCCAGCCGCCAACAGGGGAGGGGGCCCCAGCATTTT

d_gene: NA
v_gene: TRBV29-1
abundance: NA
j_gene: TRBJ1-4
CDR3aa: CSVLTNEKLFF
CDR3nt: TGCAGCGTCTTAACTAATGAAAAACTGTTTTTT

d_gene: NA
v_gene: TRBV3-1/TRBV3-2
abundance: once
j_gene: TRBJ1-2
CDR3aa: CASSHGINYGYTF
CDR3nt: TGTGCCAGCAGCCACGGGATTAACTATGGCTACACCTTC

d_gene: NA
v_gene: TRBV10-3
abundance: NA
j_gene: TRBJ1-1
CDR3aa: CAIGSTAINTEAFF
CDR3nt: TGTGCCATCGGATCAACAGCTATAAACACTGAAGCTTTCTTT

d_gene: TRBD1
v_gene: TRBV9
abundance: NA
j_gene: TRBJ1-2
CDR3aa: CASSQSTGALDGYTF
CDR3nt: TGTGCCAGCAGCCAATCGACAGGGGCCTTGGATGGCTACACCTTC

d_gene: NA
v_gene: TRBV4-2
abundance: NA
j_gene: TRBJ2-7
CDR3aa: CASSQGPDTPEQYF
CDR3nt: TGTGCCAGCAGCCAAGGCCCGGATACTCCAGAGCAGTACTTC

d_gene: NA
v_gene: TRBV9
abundance: NA
j_gene: TRBJ2-7
CDR3aa: CASSAGGLSSSYEQYF
CDR3nt: TGTGCCAGCAGCGCCGGGGGACTCTCTAGCTCCTACGAGCAGTACTTC

d_gene: NA
v_gene: TRBV29-1
abundance: NA
j_gene: TRBJ1-1
CDR3aa: CSVCPPPGTEAFF
CDR3nt: TGCAGCGTTTGTCCCCCACCCGGGACTGAAGCTTTCTTT

d_gene: NA
v_gene: TRBV5-1
abundance: NA
j_gene: TRBJ1-5
CDR3aa: CASSLGGTSNQPQHF
CDR3nt: TGCGCCAGCAGCTTGGGGGGGACTTCCAATCAGCCCCAGCATTTT

d_gene: TRBD1
v_gene: TRBV3-1/TRBV3-2
abundance: NA
j_gene: TRBJ1-1
CDR3aa: CASSKGTGAGGTEAFF
CDR3nt: TGTGCCAGCAGCAAGGGGACAGGGGCGGGGGGCACTGAAGCTTTCTTT

d_gene: TRBD1
v_gene: TRBV19
abundance: NA
j_gene: TRBJ2-3
CDR3aa: CASDNRGTPRDTQYF
CDR3nt: TGTGCCAGCGACAACAGGGGGACCCCTCGAGATACGCAGTATTTT

d_gene: NA
v_gene: TRBV25-1
abundance: NA
j_gene: TRBJ1-2
CDR3aa: CASVGTGVEGDGYTF
CDR3nt: TGTGCCAGCGTTGGGACCGGGGTCGAGGGCGATGGCTACACCTTC

d_gene: TRBD2
v_gene: TRBV6-6
abundance: NA
j_gene: TRBJ2-7
CDR3aa: CASSFSGASSYEQYF
CDR3nt: TGTGCCAGCAGTTTTAGCGGGGCGAGCTCCTACGAGCAGTACTTC

d_gene: NA
v_gene: TRBV7-2
abundance: NA
j_gene: TRBJ2-7
CDR3aa: CASSLKTRYRDEQYF
CDR3nt: TGTGCCAGCAGCTTAAAGACCAGATACAGAGACGAGCAGTACTTC

d_gene: NA
v_gene: TRBV6-5
abundance: NA
j_gene: TRBJ2-7
CDR3aa: CASSSRRQQYF
CDR3nt: TGTGCCAGCAGTTCTAGACGCCAGCAGTACTTC

d_gene: TRBD2
v_gene: TRBV2
abundance: NA
j_gene: TRBJ2-1
CDR3aa: CASSEVPSGNYNEQFF
CDR3nt: TGTGCCAGCAGTGAAGTCCCTAGCGGGAACTACAATGAGCAGTTCTTC

d_gene: NA
v_gene: TRBV4-2
abundance: NA
j_gene: TRBJ2-3
CDR3aa: CASSHLLDSNTDTQYF
CDR3nt: TGTGCCAGCAGCCACCTACTGGACAGCAACACAGATACGCAGTATTTT

d_gene: TRBD1
v_gene: TRBV2
abundance: NA
j_gene: TRBJ1-6
CDR3aa: CASRGQGNGSPLHF
CDR3nt: TGTGCCAGCAGGGGACAGGGGAATGGTTCACCCCTCCACTTT

d_gene: NA
v_gene: TRBV10-3
abundance: NA
j_gene: TRBJ1-1
CDR3aa: CATTRSTANTEAFF
CDR3nt: TGTGCCACCACCCGTTCAACCGCGAACACTGAAGCTTTCTTT

d_gene: NA
v_gene: TRBV7-9
abundance: NA
j_gene: TRBJ1-1
CDR3aa: CASSLEEWRTEAFF
CDR3nt: TGTGCCAGCAGCTTAGAGGAGTGGCGAACTGAAGCTTTCTTT

d_gene: TRBD2
v_gene: TRBV6-5
abundance: NA
j_gene: TRBJ2-1
CDR3aa: CASSYTGTARGGEQFF
CDR3nt: TGTGCCAGCAGTTACACGGGGACTGCGCGGGGGGGTGAGCAGTTCTTC

d_gene: NA
v_gene: TRBV11-3
abundance: NA
j_gene: TRBJ2-1
CDR3aa: CASSPRGGPYNEQFF
CDR3nt: TGTGCCAGCAGCCCCAGGGGGGGACCCTACAATGAGCAGTTCTTC

d_gene: NA
v_gene: TRBV6-5
abundance: NA
j_gene: TRBJ1-1
CDR3aa: CASRKTGAGTEAFF
CDR3nt: TGTGCCAGCAGGAAGACTGGGGCCGGCACTGAAGCTTTCTTT

d_gene: NA
v_gene: TRBV6-5
abundance: NA
j_gene: TRBJ1-3
CDR3aa: CASSYSRGSSGNTIYF
CDR3nt: TGTGCCAGCAGTTACTCGAGGGGGAGCTCTGGAAACACCATATATTTT

d_gene: TRBD1
v_gene: TRBV19
abundance: NA
j_gene: TRBJ1-2
CDR3aa: CASSQPFAEAAGTGVYGYTF
CDR3nt: TGTGCCAGTAGCCAACCGTTCGCAGAGGCCGCCGGGACAGGGGTCTATGGCTACACCTTC

d_gene: NA
v_gene: TRBV5-8
abundance: NA
j_gene: TRBJ1-5
CDR3aa: CASSFSQGNQPQHF
CDR3nt: TGTGCCAGCAGCTTCAGCCAGGGCAATCAGCCCCAGCATTTT

d_gene: NA
v_gene: TRBV27
abundance: NA
j_gene: TRBJ2-2
CDR3aa: CASRGVGSYTGELFF
CDR3nt: TGTGCCAGCAGGGGGGTGGGGTCCTACACCGGGGAGCTGTTTTTT

d_gene: NA
v_gene: TRBV5-1
abundance: NA
j_gene: TRBJ1-3
CDR3aa: CASSLVGSPDGNTIYF
CDR3nt: TGCGCCAGCAGCTTGGTAGGCTCGCCTGACGGAAACACCATATATTTT

d_gene: NA
v_gene: TRBV7-9
abundance: NA
j_gene: TRBJ2-2
CDR3aa: CASSLARLYTTGELFF
CDR3nt: TGTGCCAGCAGCTTAGCGCGGCTCTACACCACCGGGGAGCTGTTTTTT

d_gene: TRBD2
v_gene: TRBV29-1
abundance: once
j_gene: TRBJ2-4
CDR3aa: CSVAPAGGPGNIQYF
CDR3nt: TGCAGCGTCGCGCCAGCGGGGGGGCCCGGAAACATTCAGTACTTC

d_gene: TRBD1
v_gene: TRBV5-1
abundance: NA
j_gene: TRBJ2-3
CDR3aa: CASAIDRGQDTQYF
CDR3nt: TGCGCCAGCGCAATAGACAGGGGCCAGGATACGCAGTATTTT

d_gene: NA
v_gene: TRBV29-1
abundance: NA
j_gene: TRBJ1-1
CDR3aa: CSVVGTSNTEAFF
CDR3nt: TGCAGCGTTGTGGGGACATCGAACACTGAAGCTTTCTTT

d_gene: TRBD1
v_gene: TRBV5-5
abundance: NA
j_gene: TRBJ1-5
CDR3aa: CASSLDEGAGQPQHF
CDR3nt: TGTGCCAGCAGCTTGGATGAGGGGGCCGGTCAGCCCCAGCATTTT